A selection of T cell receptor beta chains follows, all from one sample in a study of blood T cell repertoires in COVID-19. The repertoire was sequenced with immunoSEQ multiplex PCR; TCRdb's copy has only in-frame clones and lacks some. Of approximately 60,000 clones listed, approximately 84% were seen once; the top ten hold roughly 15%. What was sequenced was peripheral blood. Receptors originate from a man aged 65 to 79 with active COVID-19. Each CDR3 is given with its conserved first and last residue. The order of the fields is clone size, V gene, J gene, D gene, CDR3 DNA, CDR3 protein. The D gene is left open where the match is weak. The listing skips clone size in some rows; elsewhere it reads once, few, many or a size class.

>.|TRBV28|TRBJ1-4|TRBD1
TGTGCCAGCATCCGACAGGGGGCGCATGAAAAACTGTTTTTT
CASIRQGAHEKLFF
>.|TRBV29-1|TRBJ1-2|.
TGCAGCGTTGACCGGACGGGGGAGAATGGCTACACCTTC
CSVDRTGENGYTF
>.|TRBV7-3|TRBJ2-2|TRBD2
TGTGCCAGCAGCTCGGGACTAGCGGAGGGCACCGGGGAGCTGTTTTTT
CASSSGLAEGTGELFF
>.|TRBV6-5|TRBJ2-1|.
TGTGCCAGCACCAAGGGGAACAGTGAGCAGTTCTTC
CASTKGNSEQFF
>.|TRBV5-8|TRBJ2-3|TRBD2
TGTGCCAGCACCCTCCAGAGAACTAGCGGCACAGATACGCAGTATTTT
CASTLQRTSGTDTQYF
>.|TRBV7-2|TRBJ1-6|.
TGTGCCAGCAGCTCTTCGACACCACATAATTCACCCCTCCACTTT
CASSSSTPHNSPLHF
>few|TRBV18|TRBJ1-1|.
TGTGCCAGCTCACCAACAGAGGAGGACACTGAAGCTTTCTTT
CASSPTEEDTEAFF
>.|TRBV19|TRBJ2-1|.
TGTGCCAGTAGTATTTCTAGCTACAATGAGCAGTTCTTC
CASSISSYNEQFF
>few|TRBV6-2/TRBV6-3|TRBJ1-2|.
TGTGCCAGCAGCCGCGGGGGAGATGAGGGCTACACCTTC
CASSRGGDEGYTF
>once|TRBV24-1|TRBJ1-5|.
TGTGCCACCGGCAGGGGCAATCAGCCCCAGCATTTT
CATGRGNQPQHF
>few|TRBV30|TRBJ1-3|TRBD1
TGTGCCTGGGGTCACCGATGGGACAGGGCTTTTGGAAACACCATATATTTT
CAWGHRWDRAFGNTIYF
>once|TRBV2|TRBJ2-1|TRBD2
TGTGCCAGCAGCGCCAGGAGGACTAGCGGGAGGGAGCAGTTCTTC
CASSARRTSGREQFF
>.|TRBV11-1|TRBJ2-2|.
TGTGCCAGCAGCTTAACTGCGAACACCGGGGAGCTGTTTTTT
CASSLTANTGELFF
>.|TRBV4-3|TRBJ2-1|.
TGCGCCAGCAGCCAAGAACTAGAGTCCTACAATGAGCAGTTCTTC
CASSQELESYNEQFF
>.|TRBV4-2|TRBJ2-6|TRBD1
TGTGCCAGCAGCCAAGAGAAGAGGGGGCCTGGGGCCAACGTCCTGACTTTC
CASSQEKRGPGANVLTF
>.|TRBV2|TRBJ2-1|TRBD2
TGTGCCAGCATACAAGGGACTAGCGGGATGAATGAGCAGTTCTTC
CASIQGTSGMNEQFF
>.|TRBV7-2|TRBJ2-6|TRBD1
TGTGCCAGCACCCCCGGGACAGGGGCTTCTGGGGCCAACGTCCTGACTTTC
CASTPGTGASGANVLTF
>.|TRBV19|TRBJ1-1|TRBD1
TGTGCCAGTAGCCCGCACAGGACAGGGGGGGAGAGGAACACTGAAGCTTTCTTT
CASSPHRTGGERNTEAFF
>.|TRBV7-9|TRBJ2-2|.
TGTGCCAGCAGCTTACTAGCATCGAACACCGGGGAGCTGTTTTTT
CASSLLASNTGELFF
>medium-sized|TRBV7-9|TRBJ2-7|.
TGTGCCAGCAGCCCGACAGGACTCGAGCAGTACTTC
CASSPTGLEQYF
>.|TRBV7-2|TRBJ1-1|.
TGTGCCAGCAGCTCCTGGGAGGGCAGTGAAGCTTTCTTT
CASSSWEGSEAFF
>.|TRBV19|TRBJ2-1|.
TGTGCCAGTAGTATTAAACAGATGAATGAGCAGTTCTTC
CASSIKQMNEQFF
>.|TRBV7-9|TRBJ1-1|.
TGTGCCAGCAATTCTCACACTATGAACACTGAAGCTTTCTTT
CASNSHTMNTEAFF
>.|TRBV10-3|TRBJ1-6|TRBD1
TGTGCCATCAGTGAGCCCTGGACAGGGGGTAATTCACCCCTCCACTTT
CAISEPWTGGNSPLHF
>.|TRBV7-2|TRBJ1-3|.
TGTGCCAGCAGCATCCGGGACAAGGGAAACACCATATATTTT
CASSIRDKGNTIYF
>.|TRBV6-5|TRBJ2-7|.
TGTGCCAGCAGTAGGCAGGGGATCGAGCAGTACTTC
CASSRQGIEQYF